The clone carrying this T cell receptor (beta chain) was found a few times. TCRdb reprocessed the 5' RACE reads with MiXCR, giving one entry per CDR3 protein. Of around 150,000 distinct CDR3 sequences listed, about 6.7% were seen once; the top ten hold around an eighth. This record belongs to a study of CD8 T cells in ankylosing spondylitis. Germline CDR1 reads MNHEY; CDR2 reads SVGEGT. The CDR3 runs 13 residues. Trimming took 8 bases from V and 5 from J, leaving 15 bases between them. The rearrangement links TRBV6-2 or TRBV6-3 to TRBJ1-1, with TRBD1 as a possible D gene (5 bases). The specimen was blood, either unsorted or a sorted T cell fraction (not recorded which). This TCR derives from a female donor with ankylosing spondylitis or in good health (not recorded which). The CDR3 spells CASWGRATTEAFF. The CDR3, as DNA: TGTGCCAGCTGGGGCAGGGCGACGACTGAAGCTTTCTTT.